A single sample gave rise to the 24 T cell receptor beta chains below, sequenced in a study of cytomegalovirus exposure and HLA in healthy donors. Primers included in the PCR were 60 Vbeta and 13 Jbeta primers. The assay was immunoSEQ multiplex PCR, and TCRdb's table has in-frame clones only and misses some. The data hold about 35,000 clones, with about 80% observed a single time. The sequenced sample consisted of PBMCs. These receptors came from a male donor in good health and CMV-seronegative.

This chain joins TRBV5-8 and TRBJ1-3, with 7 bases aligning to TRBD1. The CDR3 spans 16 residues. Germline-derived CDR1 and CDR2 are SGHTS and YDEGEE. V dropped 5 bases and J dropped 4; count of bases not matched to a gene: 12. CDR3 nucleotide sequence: TGTGCCAGCAGGCGGCTACAGGGGACCGGCGGAAACACCATATATTTT. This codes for CASRRLQGTGGNTIYF.

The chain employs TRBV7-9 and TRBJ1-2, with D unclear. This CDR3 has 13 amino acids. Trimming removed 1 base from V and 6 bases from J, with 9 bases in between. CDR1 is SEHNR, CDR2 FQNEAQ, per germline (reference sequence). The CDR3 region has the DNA TGTGCCAGCAGCTTAGAGGCGGCCCATGGCTACACCTTC. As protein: CASSLEAAHGYTF.

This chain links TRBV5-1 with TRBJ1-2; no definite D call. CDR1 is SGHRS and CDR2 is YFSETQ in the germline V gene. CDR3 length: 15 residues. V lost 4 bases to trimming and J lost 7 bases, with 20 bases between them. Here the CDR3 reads CASSTSTSAVSGYTF. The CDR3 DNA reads TGCGCCAGCAGCACTTCGACATCGGCCGTTTCTGGCTACACCTTC.

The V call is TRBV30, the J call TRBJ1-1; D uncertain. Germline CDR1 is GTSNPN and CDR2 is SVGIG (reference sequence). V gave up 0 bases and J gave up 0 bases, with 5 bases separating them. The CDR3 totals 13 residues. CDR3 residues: CAWSVQVNTEAFF. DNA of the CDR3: TGTGCCTGGAGTGTACAAGTGAACACTGAAGCTTTCTTT.

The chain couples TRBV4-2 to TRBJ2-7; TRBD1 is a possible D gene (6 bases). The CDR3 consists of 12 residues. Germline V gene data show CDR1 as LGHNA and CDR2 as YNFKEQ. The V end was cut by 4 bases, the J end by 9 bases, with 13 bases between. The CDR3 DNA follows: TGTGCCAGCAGCCTTCAGGGGAGCGGGCAGTACTTC. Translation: CASSLQGSGQYF.

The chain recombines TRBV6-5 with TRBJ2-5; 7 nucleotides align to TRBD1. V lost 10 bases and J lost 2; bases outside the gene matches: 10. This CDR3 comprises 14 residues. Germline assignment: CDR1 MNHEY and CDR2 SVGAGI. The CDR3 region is CATSGRGKQETQYF. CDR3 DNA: TGTGCCACCTCAGGCAGGGGGAAGCAAGAGACCCAGTACTTC.

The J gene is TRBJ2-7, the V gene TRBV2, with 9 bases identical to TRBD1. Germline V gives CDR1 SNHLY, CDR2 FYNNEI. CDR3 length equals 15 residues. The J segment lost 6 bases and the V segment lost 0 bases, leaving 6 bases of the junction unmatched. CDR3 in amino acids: CASSEADRGNSEQYF. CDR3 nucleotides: TGTGCCAGCAGTGAAGCGGACAGGGGAAATAGCGAGCAGTACTTC.

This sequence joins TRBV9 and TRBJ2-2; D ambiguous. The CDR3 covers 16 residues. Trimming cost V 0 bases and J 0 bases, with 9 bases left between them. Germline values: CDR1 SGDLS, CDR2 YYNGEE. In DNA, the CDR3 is TGTGCCAGCAGCGTAGAGTCCCAGACGAACACCGGGGAGCTGTTTTTT. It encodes CASSVESQTNTGELFF.

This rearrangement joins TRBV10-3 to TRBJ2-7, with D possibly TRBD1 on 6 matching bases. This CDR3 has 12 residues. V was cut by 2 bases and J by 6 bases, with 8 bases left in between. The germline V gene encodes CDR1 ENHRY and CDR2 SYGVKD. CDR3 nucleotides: TGTGCCATCAGTGAGGACAGGCGCGAGCAGTACTTC. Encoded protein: CAISEDRREQYF.

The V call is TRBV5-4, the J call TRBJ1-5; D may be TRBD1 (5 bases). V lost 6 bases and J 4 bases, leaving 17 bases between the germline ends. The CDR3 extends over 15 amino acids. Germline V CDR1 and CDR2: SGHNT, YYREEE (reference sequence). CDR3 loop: CASIPGLPYNQPQHF. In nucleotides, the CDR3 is TGTGCCAGCATCCCAGGGCTCCCCTATAATCAGCCCCAGCATTTT.

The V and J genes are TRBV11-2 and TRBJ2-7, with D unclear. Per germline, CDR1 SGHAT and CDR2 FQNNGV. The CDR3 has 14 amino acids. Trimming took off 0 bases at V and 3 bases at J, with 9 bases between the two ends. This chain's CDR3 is CASSLDYSLYEQYF. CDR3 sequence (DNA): TGTGCCAGCAGCTTAGATTATAGCCTCTACGAGCAGTACTTC.

The CDR3 here is CASKGQPYTEAFF. CDR3 sequence (DNA): TGTGCCAGCAAGGGGCAGCCTTACACTGAAGCTTTCTTT. This chain uses TRBV6-6 with TRBJ1-1; weak D call: TRBD1 (5 bases). The CDR3 sequence is 13 residues long. V gave up 7 bases and J gave up 3 bases, with 12 bases separating them. Germline assignment: CDR1 MNHNY and CDR2 SVGAGI (reference sequence).

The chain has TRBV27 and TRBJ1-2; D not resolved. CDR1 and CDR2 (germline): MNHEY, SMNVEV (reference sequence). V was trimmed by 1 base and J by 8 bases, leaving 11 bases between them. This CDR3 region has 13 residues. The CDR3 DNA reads TGTGCCAGCAGTTTATTCCGGGGTGACGGCTACACCTTC. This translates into CASSLFRGDGYTF.

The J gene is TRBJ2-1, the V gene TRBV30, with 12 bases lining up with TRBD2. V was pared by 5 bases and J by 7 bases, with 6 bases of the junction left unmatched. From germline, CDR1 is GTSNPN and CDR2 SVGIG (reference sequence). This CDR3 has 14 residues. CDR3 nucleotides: TGTGCCTGGCTAGCGGGAGGGTTTAGGAATGAGCAGTTCTTC. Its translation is CAWLAGGFRNEQFF.

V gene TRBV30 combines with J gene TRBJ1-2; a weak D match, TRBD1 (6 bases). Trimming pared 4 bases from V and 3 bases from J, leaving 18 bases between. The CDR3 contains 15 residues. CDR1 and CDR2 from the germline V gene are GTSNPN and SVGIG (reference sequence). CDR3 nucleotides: TGTGCCTGGAAACCACCGTACAGGGCGGACTATGGCTACACCTTC. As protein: CAWKPPYRADYGYTF. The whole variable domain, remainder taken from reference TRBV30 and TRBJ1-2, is SQTIHQWPATLVQPVGSPLSLECTVEGTSNPNLYWYRQAAGRGLQLLFYSVGIGQISSEVPQNLSASRPQDRQFILSSKKLLLSDSGFYLCAWKPPYRADYGYTFGSGTRLTVV.

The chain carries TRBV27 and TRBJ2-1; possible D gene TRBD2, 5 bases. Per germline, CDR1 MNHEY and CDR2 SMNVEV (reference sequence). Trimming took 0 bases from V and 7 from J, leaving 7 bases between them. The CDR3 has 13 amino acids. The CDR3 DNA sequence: TGTGCCAGCAGTTTATCTCTAGCAAATGAGCAGTTCTTC. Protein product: CASSLSLANEQFF.

The CDR3 region is CASSTKTSGSTDTQYF. The CDR3 DNA follows: TGTGCCAGCAGTACCAAGACTAGCGGGAGCACAGATACGCAGTATTTT. The genes are TRBV28 and TRBJ2-3, with 10 bases lining up with TRBD2. The germline gives CDR1 MDHEN, CDR2 SYDVKM. This CDR3 spans 16 amino acids. J gave up 0 bases and V 5 bases, and 5 bases lay outside the gene matches.

CDR3: CASSLTSSYNEQFF. The CDR3 bases are TGCGCCAGCAGCTTGACTAGCAGTTACAATGAGCAGTTCTTC. This chain joins TRBV5-1 and TRBJ2-1, with D possibly matching TRBD2 (6 bases). V shed 1 base and J shed 4 bases, with 9 bases lying between them. The CDR3 is made up of 14 amino acids. Germline-derived CDR1 and CDR2 are SGHRS and YFSETQ.

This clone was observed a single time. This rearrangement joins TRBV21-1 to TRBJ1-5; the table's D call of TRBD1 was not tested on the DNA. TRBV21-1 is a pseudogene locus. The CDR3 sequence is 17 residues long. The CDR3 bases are TGTGCCAGCAGCACCCGGACAGGGGTGATTAGCAATCAGCCCCAGCATTTT. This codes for CASSTRTGVISNQPQHF.

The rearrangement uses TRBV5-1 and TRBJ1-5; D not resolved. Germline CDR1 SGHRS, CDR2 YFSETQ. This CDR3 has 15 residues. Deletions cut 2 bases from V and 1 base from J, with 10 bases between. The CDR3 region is CASSLSSGSNQPQHF. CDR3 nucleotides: TGCGCCAGCAGCTTATCATCCGGGAGCAATCAGCCCCAGCATTTT.

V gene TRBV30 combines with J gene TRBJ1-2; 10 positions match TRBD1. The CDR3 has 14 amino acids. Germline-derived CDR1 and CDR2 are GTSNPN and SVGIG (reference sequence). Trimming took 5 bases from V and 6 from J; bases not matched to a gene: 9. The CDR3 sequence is CAWSTLTGGDGYTF. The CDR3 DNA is TGTGCCTGGTCGACCTTGACAGGGGGCGATGGCTACACCTTC.

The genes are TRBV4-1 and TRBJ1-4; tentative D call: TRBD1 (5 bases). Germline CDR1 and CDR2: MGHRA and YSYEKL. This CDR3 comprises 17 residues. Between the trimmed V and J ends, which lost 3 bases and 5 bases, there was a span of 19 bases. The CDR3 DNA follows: TGCGCCAGCAGCCAGGCCGGGACTAGGGATCGGAATGAAAAACTGTTTTTT. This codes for CASSQAGTRDRNEKLFF.

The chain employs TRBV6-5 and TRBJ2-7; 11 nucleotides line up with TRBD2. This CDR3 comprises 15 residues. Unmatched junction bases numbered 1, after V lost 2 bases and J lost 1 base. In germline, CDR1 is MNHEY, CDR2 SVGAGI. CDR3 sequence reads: CASSYTSGGSYEQYF. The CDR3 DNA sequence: TGTGCCAGCAGTTACACTAGCGGGGGTTCCTACGAGCAGTACTTC.

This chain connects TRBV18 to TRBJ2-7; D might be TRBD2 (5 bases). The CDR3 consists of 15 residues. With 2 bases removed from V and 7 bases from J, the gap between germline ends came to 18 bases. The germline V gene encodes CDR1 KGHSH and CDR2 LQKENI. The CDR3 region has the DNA TGTGCCAGCTCACCAGAGGACGGGGTAAGGTGGGAGCAGTACTTC. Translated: CASSPEDGVRWEQYF.